The present TCR beta chain was sequenced within a study of identical twins. Remarks on this clonotype: Its antigen is undetermined.

Findings of the study overall: Twin sharing of out-of-frame TCR alpha was underestimated by models in monozygotic pairs. The study found weaker excess twin sharing in beta out-of-frame sequences. Insertion counts were lower in abundant cord blood beta clonotypes, a trend that memory repertoires did not show. Not following the same donors, the study drew its conclusions from cross-sectional statistical analysis.

MiXCR was run by TCRdb on the 5' RACE reads, yielding one entry per CDR3 protein. The sample has some 690,000 distinct CDR3 sequences; 21% are singletons. Between the trimmed V and J ends, which lost 1 base and 1 base, there was a span of 8 bases. Germline assignment: CDR1 SGDLS and CDR2 YYNGEE. The CDR3 has 15 amino acids. The same sample was also used in a study of T cells expressing NK-cell markers.

The chain uses TRBV9 and TRBJ2-2; D is perhaps TRBD2 (5 bases). The TCR was taken from a woman between 18 and 29 years old in good health. Material: PBMCs. The CDR3 spells CASSVRGWNTGELFF. CDR3 nucleotides: TGTGCCAGCAGCGTACGGGGTTGGAACACCGGGGAGCTGTTTTTT.